The clone carrying this T cell receptor beta chain came up a few times. Patients aged 18 to 65 had newly diagnosed hyperthyroidism lasting under 2 months. Patients with uncontrolled infections, other autoimmune diseases, pregnancy or lactation were excluded. The PBMCs were taken from about 9.7 ml of fresh peripheral blood. The data stem from a study of T cells in Graves' hyperthyroidism and ophthalmopathy. V lost 2 bases and J 8 bases, leaving 12 bases between the germline ends. From germline, CDR1 is MNHEY and CDR2 SVGAGI. The CDR3 runs to 13 residues. There were TCR beta CDR3 regions amplified from RNA transcripts. The HTBI set primed first-round TCR CDR3 RT-PCR. TCRdb redid the calling of the multiplex PCR reads with MiXCR, one entry per CDR3 protein. The profile shows roughly 400,000 distinct CDR3 sequences, just under 25% of them singletons.

The chain links TRBV6-5 to TRBJ1-1, with D tentatively TRBD1 (6 bases). This TCR was recovered from a man aged 45-65 years with Graves' hyperthyroidism. The sequenced material came from blood. In DNA, the CDR3 is TGTGCCAGCAGTTACGGCGGAGGACAGGAAGCTTTCTTT. It yields the protein CASSYGGGQEAFF.